The 22 T cell receptor beta chains below all came from one sample that was sequenced in a study of beta chain features in type 1 diabetes. The antigens of these receptors remain unknown. Sequencing targeted expressed TCRB transcripts, as all isolated RNA had been reverse transcribed. The protocol was immunoSEQ multiplex PCR, while the TCRdb copy is restricted to in-frame clones and leaves out a portion. The sample contains 50,000 to 65,000 clones, roughly 39% of which appear only once. Findings of the study overall: The study found moderately but significantly shorter TCRB CDR3s in all four CD4+ subsets of Type 1 diabetes patients.

Sequencing was carried out using Tregs from blood. These receptors all come from a man aged 25-40 years with type 1 diabetes.

The chain recombines TRBV6-6 with TRBJ2-7; weak D call: TRBD1 (6 bases). CDR3 size: 14 residues. Germline V gene sequence: CDR1 MNHNY, CDR2 SVGAGI (reference sequence). V lost 6 bases to trimming and J lost 11 bases, with 23 bases between them. The CDR3: CASRKTTTGLSEYF. The CDR3 DNA reads as TGTGCCAGCAGAAAGACTACCACAGGGTTGAGCGAGTACTTC.

The chain joins TRBV6-6 to TRBJ2-1, with D possibly matching TRBD1 (5 bases). The CDR3 runs to 15 residues. CDR1 is MNHNY, CDR2 SVGAGI, per germline (reference sequence). The ends were cut back, 6 bases at V and 0 bases at J, with 12 bases in the middle. CDR3 coding DNA: TGTGCCAGCAGCAACGACAGACCCTCCTACAATGAGCAGTTCTTC. Translating it yields CASSNDRPSYNEQFF.

This chain joins TRBV2 and TRBJ1-1; a possible D gene is TRBD1 (5 bases). With 7 bases removed from V and 0 bases from J, the gap between germline ends came to 9 bases. Germline CDR1 SNHLY, CDR2 FYNNEI. This CDR3 spans 13 amino acids. DNA of the CDR3: TGTGCCAGCAAACCAGGGATGAACACTGAAGCTTTCTTT. Protein: CASKPGMNTEAFF.

The chain combines TRBV6-5 with TRBJ2-7; D might be TRBD1 (6 bases). There are 13 residues in the CDR3. Germline CDR1 is MNHEY and CDR2 is SVGAGI. With 5 bases removed from V and 2 bases from J, the gap between germline ends came to 10 bases. For the CDR3, the DNA is TGTGCCAGCAGTCGACAGGAAACCTACGAGCAGTACTTC. Translated: CASSRQETYEQYF.

The rearrangement uses TRBV7-9 and TRBJ2-1; 12 nucleotides match TRBD2. Per germline, CDR1 SEHNR and CDR2 FQNEAQ (reference sequence). V lost 5 bases to trimming and J lost 7 bases; unmatched junction nucleotides: 15. The CDR3 is 18 amino acids. The DNA for the CDR3 is TGTGCCAGCAGCGTAGACCTAGGACTAGCGGGAAAAAGGAATGAGCAGTTCTTC. This gives the protein CASSVDLGLAGKRNEQFF.

The V gene is TRBV5-1, the J gene TRBJ2-7, with D tentatively TRBD2 (7 bases). The CDR3 runs to 13 residues. CDR1 and CDR2 from the germline V gene are SGHRS and YFSETQ. Trimming cost V 3 bases and J 5 bases, with 12 bases left between them. The CDR3 sequence: CASSWRGGDEQYF. CDR3 sequence (DNA): TGCGCCAGCAGCTGGAGGGGGGGAGACGAGCAGTACTTC.

This CDR3 reads CASSRGLQETQYF. As DNA, the CDR3 is TGTGCCAGCTCCAGGGGGCTGCAAGAGACCCAGTACTTC. V usage is TRBV18 and J usage is TRBJ2-5; 8 nucleotides agree with TRBD1. The CDR3 runs to 13 residues. The V gene end was trimmed by 6 bases and the J gene end by 2 bases; junction bases not matched to a gene: 2. CDR1 and CDR2 (germline): KGHSH, LQKENI.

The chain is built from TRBV2 and TRBJ2-1; D is unresolved. V lost 6 bases, J lost 3 bases, and 18 bases lay in between. This CDR3 spans 16 amino acids. Germline V lookup: CDR1 SNHLY, CDR2 FYNNEI. The CDR3 protein is CASSPGPQLGYNEQFF. As DNA, the CDR3 is TGTGCCAGCAGCCCGGGTCCTCAGCTAGGCTACAATGAGCAGTTCTTC. Complete variable domain (other parts from reference TRBV2 and TRBJ2-1): EPEVTQTPSHQVTQMGQEVILRCVPISNHLYFYWYRQILGQKVEFLVSFYNNEISEKSEIFDDQFSVERPDGSNFTLKIRSTKLEDSAMYFCASSPGPQLGYNEQFFGPGTRLTVL.

The chain employs TRBV18 and TRBJ2-6, with TRBD1 matching over 8 bases. The V gene end was trimmed by 5 bases and the J gene end by 0 bases; junction bases not matched to a gene: 3. Germline V gives CDR1 KGHSH, CDR2 LQKENI. The CDR3 runs to 16 residues. CDR3 nucleotide sequence: TGTGCCAGCTCATCAGACAGGGGCTCTGGGGCCAACGTCCTGACTTTC. This gives the protein CASSSDRGSGANVLTF.

The CDR3: CASTEPGGSGNTIYF. The CDR3 nucleotides are TGTGCCAGCACCGAACCGGGGGGCTCTGGAAACACCATATATTTT. The rearrangement links TRBV6-1 to TRBJ1-3; D possibly corresponds to TRBD1 (5 bases). The germline CDR1 and CDR2 sequences are MNHNS and SASEGT. The CDR3 is made up of 15 amino acids. V shed 7 bases and J shed 0 bases, with 13 bases lying between them.

J is TRBJ1-5 and V is TRBV6-6, with D uncertain. Germline-derived CDR1 and CDR2 are MNHNY and SVGAGI (reference sequence). The CDR3 extends over 13 amino acids. The ends were cut back, 7 bases at V and 0 bases at J, with 7 bases in the middle. CDR3 sequence: CASTLYSNQPQHF. CDR3 coding DNA: TGTGCCAGCACCCTCTATAGCAATCAGCCCCAGCATTTT.

The chain carries TRBV14 and TRBJ1-2; a weak D match, TRBD1 (5 bases). There are 14 residues in the CDR3. The V and J ends lost 1 base and 4 bases respectively, with 10 bases between them. Germline CDR1 and CDR2: SGHDN and FVKESK. Here the CDR3 reads CASSQGGNSYGYTF. The CDR3 nucleotides read TGTGCCAGCAGCCAAGGGGGCAACTCCTATGGCTACACCTTC.

This clone was recorded a few times. The genes are TRBV29-1 and TRBJ1-5; no clear D. V lost 4 bases, J lost 3 bases, and 10 bases lay in between. The length of the CDR3 is 13 residues. The germline CDR1 and CDR2 sequences are SQVTM and ANQGSEA. The CDR3 nucleotides are TGCAGCGTTGGCCTCGAGTACAATCAGCCCCAGCATTTT. This encodes CSVGLEYNQPQHF.

The chain links TRBV11-1 to TRBJ2-5, with 7 nucleotides matching TRBD2. J gave up 2 bases and V 5 bases, and 8 bases lay outside the gene matches. The CDR3 has 15 residues. The germline V gene has CDR1 SGHAT and CDR2 FQDESV (reference sequence). For the CDR3, the DNA is TGTGCCAGCAGCCGGCGGGGGAACGGACAAGAGACCCAGTACTTC. It specifies CASSRRGNGQETQYF.

Here the CDR3 DNA reads TGTGCCAGCCATCGGGGGTCCTACAATGAGCAGTTCTTC. This encodes CASHRGSYNEQFF. The chain is built from TRBV6-5 and TRBJ2-1; tentatively, D is TRBD2 (6 bases). CDR1 MNHEY and CDR2 SVGAGI come from the germline V gene. The V and J ends lost 8 bases and 1 base respectively, with 9 bases between them. CDR3 length equals 13 residues.

The chain is built from TRBV6-5 and TRBJ1-6; no definite D call. Per the germline V gene, CDR1 is MNHEY and CDR2 is SVGAGI. The CDR3 covers 13 residues. Trimming removed 6 bases from V and 9 bases from J, with 12 bases in between. Here the CDR3 DNA reads TGTGCCAGCAGCAGCACAGTGGGTTCACCCCTCCACTTT. Its protein is CASSSTVGSPLHF.

This chain uses TRBV9 with TRBJ2-6; the D is unclear. With 5 bases removed from V and 1 base from J, the gap between germline ends came to 7 bases. This CDR3 region has 14 residues. CDR1 is SGDLS, CDR2 YYNGEE, per germline. CDR3 DNA sequence: TGTGCCAGCAGTAAAGAGTCTGGGGCCAACGTCCTGACTTTC. It translates to CASSKESGANVLTF.

This clone was observed a handful of times. The chain links TRBV7-2 to TRBJ1-2; D gene ambiguous. CDR1 and CDR2 (germline): SGHTA, FQGNSA. The CDR3 contains 12 residues. With 5 bases removed from V and 0 bases from J, the gap between germline ends came to 4 bases. The CDR3 spells CASSTANYGYTF. CDR3 DNA: TGTGCCAGCAGCACAGCTAACTATGGCTACACCTTC.

The gene calls are TRBV7-8 and TRBJ2-4; 9 positions match TRBD2. CDR1 SGHVS and CDR2 FQNEAQ come from the germline V gene. J lost 6 bases, V lost 3 bases, and 9 bases had no gene match. The CDR3 spans 16 residues. Written as DNA, the CDR3 is TGTGCCAGCAGCTTTGAGGCTAGCGGGGCAATAAACATTCAGTACTTC. Translation gives CASSFEASGAINIQYF.

The chain combines TRBV6-6 with TRBJ2-7, with 7 bases identical to TRBD2. V lost 3 bases and J lost 1; bases outside the gene matches: 6. Germline V gives CDR1 MNHNY, CDR2 SVGAGI (reference sequence). This CDR3 has 15 amino acids. CDR3 sequence reads: CASSYLGTISYEQYF. The CDR3 DNA reads TGTGCCAGCAGTTATCTAGGGACTATTTCCTACGAGCAGTACTTC.

Judged by abundance, this clone is medium-sized. The chain combines TRBV7-9 with TRBJ1-1; 7 bases map to TRBD1. Germline V CDR1 and CDR2: SEHNR, FQNEAQ (reference sequence). This CDR3 comprises 14 residues. Losses at the gene ends were 3 bases for V and 0 bases for J; bases not matched to a gene: 1. CDR3 in amino acids: CASSFTGVNTEAFF. Written as DNA, the CDR3 is TGTGCCAGCAGCTTTACAGGGGTGAACACTGAAGCTTTCTTT.

This clone is medium-sized. This sequence joins TRBV6-5 and TRBJ1-5; D may be TRBD1 (6 bases). This CDR3 has 14 amino acids. From germline, CDR1 is MNHEY and CDR2 SVGAGI. V dropped 0 bases and J dropped 3 bases, with 6 bases sitting between them. The CDR3 bases are TGTGCCAGCAGTTACTCGGGGGCCAATCAGCCCCAGCATTTT. Its protein is CASSYSGANQPQHF.